The 9 T cell receptor beta chains in this list originate from one sample, sequenced in a study of shared clonotypes between healthy human individuals. Sequencing used immunoSEQ multiplex PCR; TCRdb keeps in-frame clones, though not all of them. This sample has approximately 500,000 clones; about 79% occur once, and the top ten carry around 13%. The sequencing input was PBMCs. The receptors originated from a woman aged 40 to 50 in good health. Some clones in this sample may be carry-over from other donors' samples.

This chain uses TRBV7-9 with TRBJ2-5; tentative D call: TRBD2 (7 bases). The ends were cut back, 8 bases at V and 5 bases at J, with 15 bases in the middle. There are 13 residues in the CDR3. The germline V gene has CDR1 SEHNR and CDR2 FQNEAQ (reference sequence). DNA of the CDR3: TGTGCCAGCGGGCGGGGGCTCGCCGAGACCCAGTACTTC. Translating it yields CASGRGLAETQYF.

There are a few counts of this clone. The V and J genes are TRBV18 and TRBJ2-2, with D hard to call. CDR1 is KGHSH, CDR2 LQKENI, per germline. V lost 3 bases, J lost 6 bases, and 11 bases lay in between. The CDR3 runs 14 residues. CDR3 amino acids: CASSPNGPAGELFF. The DNA of the CDR3 is TGTGCCAGCTCACCGAACGGCCCGGCCGGGGAGCTGTTTTTT.

The rearrangement joins TRBV7-9 to TRBJ2-3; 8 nucleotides agree with TRBD2. Unmatched junction bases numbered 12, after V lost 0 bases and J lost 1 base. Per germline, CDR1 SEHNR and CDR2 FQNEAQ (reference sequence). The CDR3 sequence is 19 residues long. Here the CDR3 DNA reads TGTGCCAGCAGCTTAGCCAGCATTCCCCCGGGAGGGGGCACAGATACGCAGTATTTT. Protein sequence: CASSLASIPPGGGTDTQYF. The variable domain in full, with the rest retrieved from reference TRBV7-9 and TRBJ2-3, is DTGVSQNPRHKITKRGQNVTFRCDPISEHNRLYWYRQTLGQGPEFLTYFQNEAQLEKSRLLSDRFSAERPKGSFSTLEIQRTEQGDSAMYLCASSLASIPPGGGTDTQYFGPGTRLTVL.

The chain couples TRBV28 to TRBJ2-3, with TRBD1 as a possible D gene (6 bases). The CDR3 covers 17 residues. CDR1 is MDHEN, CDR2 SYDVKM, per germline. The ends were cut back, 5 bases at V and 0 bases at J, with 18 bases in the middle. CDR3 protein: CASSGWARGPSTDTQYF. The CDR3 DNA reads as TGTGCCAGCAGTGGTTGGGCCAGGGGTCCGAGCACAGATACGCAGTATTTT.

This clone has just one count. V gene TRBV30 combines with J gene TRBJ1-6; D is unclear. The CDR3 totals 13 residues. Germline-derived CDR1 and CDR2 are GTSNPN and SVGIG (reference sequence). V was cut by 1 base and J by 7 bases, with 8 bases left in between. CDR3 protein: CAWSAGGNSPLHF. CDR3 bases: TGTGCCTGGAGTGCGGGTGGGAATTCACCCCTCCACTTT.

The CDR3 sequence: CASSLGRTGNTGELFF. CDR3 nucleotides: TGTGCCAGCAGCTTAGGTCGGACGGGAAACACCGGGGAGCTGTTTTTT. The gene calls are TRBV7-2 and TRBJ2-2; tentative D call: TRBD2 (5 bases). Germline CDR1 reads SGHTA; CDR2 reads FQGNSA. The CDR3 totals 16 residues. V lost 1 base and J lost 2, with 11 bases in between.

This clone has a handful of counts. This specimen includes other DNA sequences encoding the same CDR3. The chain uses TRBV18 and TRBJ2-3; 10 nucleotides align to TRBD2. Germline CDR1 KGHSH, CDR2 LQKENI. The CDR3 consists of 15 residues. V lost 3 bases and J lost 0; bases outside the gene matches: 0. Written as DNA, the CDR3 is TGTGCCAGCTCACCGACTAGCGGGAGCACAGATACGCAGTATTTT. Translated: CASSPTSGSTDTQYF.

The chain uses TRBV4-1 and TRBJ2-7, with a possible D match to TRBD2 (6 bases). CDR1 is MGHRA, CDR2 YSYEKL, per germline. V gave up 0 bases and J gave up 2 bases, with 8 bases separating them. This CDR3 comprises 14 residues. The DNA of the CDR3 is TGCGCCAGCAGCCAAGAGGGACTTGCCTACGAGCAGTACTTC. This gives the protein CASSQEGLAYEQYF.

The V and J genes are TRBV28 and TRBJ1-2, with D possibly TRBD1 on 6 matching bases. CDR1 is MDHEN and CDR2 is SYDVKM in the germline V gene. V was clipped by 6 bases and J by 8 bases, with 19 bases between them. The CDR3 has 14 amino acids. This chain's CDR3 is CASSPGHLEGGYTF. The CDR3 bases are TGTGCCAGCAGCCCGGGACACCTAGAGGGAGGCTACACCTTC.